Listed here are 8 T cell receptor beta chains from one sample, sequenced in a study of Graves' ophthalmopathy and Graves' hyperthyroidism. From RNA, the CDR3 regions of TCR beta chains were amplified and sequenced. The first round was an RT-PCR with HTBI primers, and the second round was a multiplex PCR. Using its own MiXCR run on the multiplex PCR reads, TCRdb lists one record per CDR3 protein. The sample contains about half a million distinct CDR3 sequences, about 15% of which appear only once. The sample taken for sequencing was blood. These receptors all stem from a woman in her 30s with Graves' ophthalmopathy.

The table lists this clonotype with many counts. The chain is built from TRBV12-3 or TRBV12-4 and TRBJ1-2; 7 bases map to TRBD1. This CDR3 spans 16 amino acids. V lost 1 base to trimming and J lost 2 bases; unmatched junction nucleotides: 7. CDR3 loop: CASSLVYGDSNYGYTF. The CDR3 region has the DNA TGTGCCAGCAGTTTAGTTTACGGGGACAGCAACTATGGCTACACCTTC.

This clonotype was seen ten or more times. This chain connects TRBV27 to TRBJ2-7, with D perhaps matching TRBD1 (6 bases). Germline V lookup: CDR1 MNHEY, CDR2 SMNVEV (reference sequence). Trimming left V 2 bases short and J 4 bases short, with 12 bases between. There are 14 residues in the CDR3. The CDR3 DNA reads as TGTGCCAGCAGTTTAGAGGGGGAATTGTACGAGCAGTACTTC. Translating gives CASSLEGELYEQYF.

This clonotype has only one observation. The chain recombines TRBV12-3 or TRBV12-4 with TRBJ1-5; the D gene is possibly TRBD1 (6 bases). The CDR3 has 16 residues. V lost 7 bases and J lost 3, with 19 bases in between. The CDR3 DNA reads TGTGCCAGCACCCCAGGAGGGGGGGGCAACAATCAGCCCCAGCATTTT. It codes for CASTPGGGGNNQPQHF.

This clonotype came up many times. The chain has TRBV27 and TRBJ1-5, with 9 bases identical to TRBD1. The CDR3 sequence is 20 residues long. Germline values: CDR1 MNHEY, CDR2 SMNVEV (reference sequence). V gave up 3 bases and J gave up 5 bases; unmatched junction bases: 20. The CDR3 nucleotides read TGTGCCAGCAGTTTCTTCGAGCTGACAGGGGGACGGAGGGGTTATCAGCCCCAGCATTTT. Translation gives CASSFFELTGGRRGYQPQHF.

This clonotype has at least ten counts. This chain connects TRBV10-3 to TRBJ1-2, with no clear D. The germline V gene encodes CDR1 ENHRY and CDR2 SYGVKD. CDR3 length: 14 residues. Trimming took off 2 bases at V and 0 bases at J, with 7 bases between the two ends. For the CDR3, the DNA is TGTGCCATCAGTGAGACGGGGTCTAACTATGGCTACACCTTC. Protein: CAISETGSNYGYTF.

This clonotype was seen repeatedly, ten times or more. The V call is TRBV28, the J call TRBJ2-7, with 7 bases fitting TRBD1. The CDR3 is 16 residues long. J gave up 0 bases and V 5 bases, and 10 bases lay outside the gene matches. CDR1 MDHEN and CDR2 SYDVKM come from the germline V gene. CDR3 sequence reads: CASSLTGTVSSYEQYF. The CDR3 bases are TGTGCCAGCAGTCTTACCGGGACAGTCAGCTCCTACGAGCAGTACTTC.

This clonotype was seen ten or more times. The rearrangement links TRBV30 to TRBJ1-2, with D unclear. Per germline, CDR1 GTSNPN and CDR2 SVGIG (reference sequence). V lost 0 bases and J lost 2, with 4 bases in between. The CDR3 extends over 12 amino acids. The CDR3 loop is CAWSVSNYGYTF. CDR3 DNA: TGTGCCTGGAGTGTGTCCAACTATGGCTACACCTTC.

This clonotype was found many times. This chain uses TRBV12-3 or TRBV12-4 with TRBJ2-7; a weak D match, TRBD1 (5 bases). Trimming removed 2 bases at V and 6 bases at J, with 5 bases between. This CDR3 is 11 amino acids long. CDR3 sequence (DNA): TGTGCCAGCAGTTTAAGGGGCGAGCAGTACTTC. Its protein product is CASSLRGEQYF.